A single T cell receptor beta chain is shown here with its context. Its specificity is not known. This record belongs to a study of T-cell memory formation after mild COVID-19. Overall study findings and caveats: Contracting clones from day 15 to 85 had balanced CD4/CD8; later expanders favoured CD4+.

TCRdb itself ran the 5' RACE reads through MiXCR, one entry per CDR3 protein. The sample contains 300,000 to 400,000 distinct CDR3 sequences, approximately 13% of which appear only once. In germline, CDR1 is MNHNY, CDR2 SVGAGI (reference sequence). Between the trimmed V and J ends, which lost 0 bases and 8 bases, there was a span of 14 bases. The CDR3 consists of 16 residues. This receptor was taken from a young man who had mild COVID-19 (a few samples of this study predate the infection). Cell type and time point are not known. The specimen was PBMCs or a T cell subset sorted from them (not recorded which). The chain combines TRBV6-6 with TRBJ1-6; D may be TRBD1 (5 bases). For the CDR3, the DNA is TGTGCCAGCAGTTACTCGGGGCTGGTGGTGGATTCACCCCTCCACTTT. Amino acids: CASSYSGLVVDSPLHF.